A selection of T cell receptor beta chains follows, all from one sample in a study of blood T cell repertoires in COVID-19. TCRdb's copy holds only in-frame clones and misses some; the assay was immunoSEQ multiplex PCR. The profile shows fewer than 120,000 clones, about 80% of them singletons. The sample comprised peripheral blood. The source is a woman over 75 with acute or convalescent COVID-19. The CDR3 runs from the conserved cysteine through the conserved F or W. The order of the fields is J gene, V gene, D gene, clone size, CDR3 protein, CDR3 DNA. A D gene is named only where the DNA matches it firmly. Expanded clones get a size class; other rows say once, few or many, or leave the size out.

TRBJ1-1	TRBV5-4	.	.	CASSLNSEAFF	TGTGCCAGCAGCTTGAACAGTGAAGCTTTCTTT
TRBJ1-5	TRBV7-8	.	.	CASSAYGEGDGNQPQHF	TGTGCCAGCAGCGCATATGGGGAGGGGGATGGCAATCAGCCCCAGCATTTT
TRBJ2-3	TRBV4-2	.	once	CASSQGRTGGTADTQYF	TGTGCCAGCAGCCAGGGTCGTACAGGTGGCACGGCAGATACGCAGTATTTT
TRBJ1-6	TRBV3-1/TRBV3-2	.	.	CASSPETGPNSPLHF	TGTGCCAGCAGCCCGGAGACAGGCCCGAATTCACCCCTCCACTTT
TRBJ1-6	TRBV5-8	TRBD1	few	CASSLGTGNSPLHF	TGTGCCAGCAGCTTAGGGACAGGAAATTCACCCCTCCACTTT
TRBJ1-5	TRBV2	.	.	CASRPGDQPQHF	TGTGCCAGTCGTCCAGGGGATCAGCCCCAGCATTTT
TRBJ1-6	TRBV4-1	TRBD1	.	CASSREGVGQGISPLHF	TGCGCCAGCAGCCGAGAGGGTGTGGGACAGGGTATTTCACCCCTCCACTTT
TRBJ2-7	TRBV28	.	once	CASSTLGLSAYEQYF	TGTGCCAGCAGTACCCTCGGACTGTCGGCCTACGAGCAGTACTTC
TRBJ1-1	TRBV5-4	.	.	CASSFSGIPEAFF	TGTGCCAGCAGCTTTTCAGGGATCCCTGAAGCTTTCTTT
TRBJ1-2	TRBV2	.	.	CASSEANTFGYTF	TGTGCCAGCAGTGAAGCGAATACTTTTGGCTACACCTTC
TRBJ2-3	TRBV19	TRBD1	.	CASSRGQAQGDTQYF	TGTGCCAGTAGCCGCGGACAGGCGCAGGGAGATACGCAGTATTTT
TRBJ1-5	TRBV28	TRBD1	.	CASRGTEGHF	TGTGCCAGCCGCGGGACAGAGGGGCATTTT
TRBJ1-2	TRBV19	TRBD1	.	CASSIGRTGANGYTF	TGTGCCAGTAGTATAGGGCGGACAGGGGCAAATGGCTACACCTTC